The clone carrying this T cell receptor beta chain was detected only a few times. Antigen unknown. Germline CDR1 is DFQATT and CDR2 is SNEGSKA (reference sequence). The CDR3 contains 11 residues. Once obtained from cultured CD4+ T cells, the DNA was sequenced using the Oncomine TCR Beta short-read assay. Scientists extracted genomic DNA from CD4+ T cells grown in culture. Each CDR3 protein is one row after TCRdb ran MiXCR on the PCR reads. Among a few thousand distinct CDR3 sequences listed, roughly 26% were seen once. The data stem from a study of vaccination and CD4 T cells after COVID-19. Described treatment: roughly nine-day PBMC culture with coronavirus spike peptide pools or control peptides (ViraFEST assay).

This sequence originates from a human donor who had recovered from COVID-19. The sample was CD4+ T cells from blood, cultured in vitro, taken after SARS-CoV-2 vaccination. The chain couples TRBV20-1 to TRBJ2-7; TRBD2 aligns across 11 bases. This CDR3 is CGTSGYYEQYF. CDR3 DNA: TGCGGGACTAGCGGATACTACGAGCAGTACTTC.